The rows below give T cell receptor beta chains drawn from one sample of a study of cytomegalovirus exposure and HLA in healthy donors. Assay used: immunoSEQ multiplex PCR; TCRdb lists only in-frame clones, some missing. Here the sample spans approximately 100,000 clones, 70% to 85% being singletons. Sequences were obtained from PBMCs. The origin of the receptors is a woman aged 18-29 years in good health and CMV-seronegative. The CDR3 runs from the conserved cysteine through the conserved F or W. A D gene is named only where the DNA matches it firmly. Expanded clones are given a class, and other clones once, few, many or no size at all.

TRBV7-8	-	TRBJ2-7	-	CASSLEANRAMPPYVYEQYF	TGTGCCAGCAGCTTAGAGGCGAACAGGGCCATGCCCCCTTATGTGTACGAGCAGTACTTC
TRBV4-2	TRBD2	TRBJ2-3	-	CASSRTSGGADTQYF	TGTGCCAGCAGCCGGACTAGCGGGGGGGCAGATACGCAGTATTTT
TRBV7-3	-	TRBJ2-5	-	CASSLTADRQETQYF	TGTGCCAGCAGCTTAACCGCCGACAGACAAGAGACCCAGTACTTC
TRBV6-6	TRBD1	TRBJ1-6	-	CASSYTGTANSPLHF	TGTGCCAGCAGTTACACCGGGACAGCAAATTCACCCCTCCACTTT
TRBV5-1	TRBD2	TRBJ2-2	-	CASSSGGLAVNTGELFF	TGCGCCAGCAGCTCAGGCGGGCTAGCGGTGAACACCGGGGAGCTGTTTTTT
TRBV5-1	-	TRBJ2-7	-	CASSPVGGGYEQYF	TGCGCCAGCAGCCCGGTGGGGGGTGGGTACGAGCAGTACTTC
TRBV7-9	-	TRBJ1-1	-	CASSSALSHAFF	TGTGCCAGCAGCTCCGCGTTGAGTCACGCTTTCTTT
TRBV27	-	TRBJ2-7	once	CASSVAGSPFYEQYF	TGTGCCAGCAGTGTCGCGGGCAGCCCTTTCTACGAGCAGTACTTC
TRBV7-9	TRBD1	TRBJ1-2	-	CASSPGPGTEGSGYTF	TGTGCCAGCAGCCCGGGACCCGGGACAGAGGGTTCTGGCTACACCTTC
TRBV30	-	TRBJ2-7	-	CAWSVGAGMGEQYF	TGTGCCTGGAGTGTGGGGGCAGGGATGGGCGAGCAGTACTTC
TRBV30	-	TRBJ1-6	-	CAWKGGLNSPLHF	TGTGCCTGGAAGGGGGGGCTTAATTCACCCCTCCACTTT
TRBV21-1	-	TRBJ1-5	-	CASSKALSLARAPVFNQPQHF	TGTGCCAGCAGCAAAGCGCTTTCTTTGGCCAGGGCTCCAGTTTTCAATCAGCCCCAGCATTTT
TRBV9	-	TRBJ2-1	-	CASSVEMGSSTSYNEQFF	TGTGCCAGCAGCGTAGAAATGGGGAGCTCAACGTCCTACAATGAGCAGTTCTTC
TRBV9	-	TRBJ2-3	-	CASSVSSTDTQYF	TGTGCCAGCAGCGTCTCTAGCACAGATACGCAGTATTTT
TRBV5-1	TRBD1	TRBJ1-2	-	CASSLEGRGRYGYTF	TGCGCCAGCAGCTTGGAAGGCAGGGGGAGGTATGGCTACACCTTC
TRBV25-1	-	TRBJ1-4	-	CASSEFQGGDEKLFF	TGTGCCAGCAGTGAATTTCAGGGAGGGGACGAAAAACTGTTTTTT
TRBV19	TRBD2	TRBJ2-5	-	CASSSQHALAGGPQRKTQYF	TGTGCCAGTAGTTCCCAACACGCACTAGCGGGAGGGCCACAGAGGAAGACCCAGTACTTC
TRBV9	-	TRBJ1-1	-	CASSVGGLGTEAFF	TGTGCCAGCAGCGTAGGAGGGCTGGGCACTGAAGCTTTCTTT
TRBV7-9	-	TRBJ2-1	-	CASSKGEGTYNEQFF	TGTGCCAGCAGCAAGGGGGAGGGCACCTACAATGAGCAGTTCTTC
TRBV6-5	-	TRBJ1-2	-	CASSYSLGGNGYTF	TGTGCCAGCAGTTACTCGTTGGGGGGGAATGGCTACACCTTC
TRBV6-5	TRBD2	TRBJ2-5	-	CAARGGEGTQYF	TGTGCCGCGAGGGGTGGGGAGGGGACCCAGTACTTC
TRBV7-2	TRBD1	TRBJ1-3	-	CASSLARPGQGGGNTIYF	TGTGCCAGCAGCTTAGCACGCCCGGGACAGGGAGGAGGAAACACCATATATTTT
TRBV6-1	-	TRBJ2-1	-	CASRVGNEQFF	TGTGCCAGCAGGGTCGGGAATGAGCAGTTCTTC
TRBV19	TRBD2	TRBJ2-3	-	CASAGGDTQYF	TGTGCCAGTGCGGGAGGAGATACGCAGTATTTT
TRBV5-6	-	TRBJ2-2	-	CASSFGGNTGELFF	TGTGCCAGCAGCTTCGGCGGGAACACCGGGGAGCTGTTTTTT
TRBV7-9	-	TRBJ2-3	-	CASSIQLTSTDTQYF	TGTGCCAGCAGTATTCAACTTACTAGCACAGATACGCAGTATTTT
TRBV6-1	-	TRBJ2-1	-	CASSEASHVNEQFF	TGTGCCAGCAGTGAAGCGTCACACGTCAATGAGCAGTTCTTC
TRBV19	-	TRBJ1-4	-	CASSIYRKGEKLFF	TGTGCCAGTAGTATATACAGGAAGGGCGAAAAACTGTTTTTT
TRBV5-1	-	TRBJ2-7	-	CASSLAGSYEQCF	TGCGCCAGCAGCTTGGCAGGGTCCTACGAGCAGTGCTTC
TRBV4-3	-	TRBJ2-7	-	CASSRSGHGYEQYF	TGCGCCAGCAGCCGCTCCGGACACGGCTACGAGCAGTACTTC
TRBV6-1	TRBD1	TRBJ2-5	-	CASSEAWAGGLQETQYF	TGTGCCAGCAGTGAAGCATGGGCAGGGGGCCTTCAAGAGACCCAGTACTTC
TRBV6-1	-	TRBJ1-2	-	CACGGRGYGYTF	TGTGCCTGCGGTGGGCGAGGCTATGGCTACACCTTC
TRBV11-2	TRBD2	TRBJ2-5	-	CASSSFGEGQETQYF	TGTGCCAGCAGCTCCTTCGGGGAGGGCCAAGAGACCCAGTACTTC
TRBV5-6	-	TRBJ2-2	-	CASSPTRNTGELFF	TGTGCCAGCAGCCCCACCAGGAACACCGGGGAGCTGTTTTTT
TRBV28	-	TRBJ2-7	-	CASRRRQINSYEQYF	TGTGCCAGCAGAAGGAGACAGATCAACTCCTACGAGCAGTACTTC
TRBV19	-	TRBJ1-1	once	CASSRSRGTSTEAFF	TGTGCCAGTAGTAGAAGCAGGGGAACGAGCACTGAAGCTTTCTTT
TRBV7-2	TRBD2	TRBJ2-3	-	CASSPERGLDTQYF	TGTGCCAGCAGCCCCGAGCGGGGATTAGATACGCAGTATTTT
TRBV9	TRBD2	TRBJ2-3	-	CASSGQAGGGQDTQYF	TGTGCCAGCAGCGGACAAGCGGGAGGGGGCCAGGATACGCAGTATTTT
TRBV21-1	-	TRBJ2-5	-	CASSKARGTDAYQETQYF	TGTGCCAGCAGCAAAGCCCGGGGAACGGATGCGTACCAAGAGACCCAGTACTTC
TRBV5-1	TRBD1	TRBJ1-2	few	CASSFLTGGDYGYTF	TGCGCCAGCAGCTTCTTAACAGGGGGCGACTATGGCTACACCTTC
TRBV28	TRBD1	TRBJ1-2	few	CASSSQGQSYGYTF	TGTGCCAGCAGTTCCCAGGGACAGAGCTATGGCTACACCTTC
TRBV2	TRBD1	TRBJ2-7	-	CASRGDRSSYEQYF	TGTGCCAGCAGGGGGGACAGGAGCTCCTACGAGCAGTACTTC
TRBV6-1	-	TRBJ2-7	-	CASLPRSADEQYF	TGTGCCAGCCTCCCTAGGTCGGCGGACGAGCAGTACTTC
TRBV28	-	TRBJ2-3	-	CASSSPAYYLTQYF	TGTGCCAGCAGTTCCCCCGCCTACTACCTTACGCAGTATTTT
TRBV7-2	-	TRBJ2-4	-	CASRPGGDKNIQYF	TGTGCCAGCCGGCCCGGAGGGGACAAAAACATTCAGTACTTC
TRBV28	-	TRBJ2-7	-	CASSFLGGDRSYEQYF	TGTGCCAGCAGCTTCCTTGGGGGGGACAGGTCCTACGAGCAGTACTTC
TRBV11-2	-	TRBJ2-7	-	CASSLVPGHSSYEQYF	TGTGCCAGCAGCTTAGTTCCAGGACACAGCTCCTACGAGCAGTACTTC
TRBV7-3	-	TRBJ2-5	-	CASSVTGLETQYF	TGTGCCAGCAGCGTTACAGGTCTGGAGACCCAGTACTTC
TRBV11-2	-	TRBJ2-5	-	CASSIGRGETQYF	TGTGCCAGCAGCATCGGACGAGGGGAGACCCAGTACTTC
TRBV5-5	-	TRBJ1-3	-	CASSLQGGSGNTIYF	TGTGCCAGCAGCTTACAGGGTGGCTCTGGAAACACCATATATTTT
TRBV7-2	-	TRBJ2-3	-	CASSPGLSTDTQYF	TGTGCCAGCAGCCCAGGACTAAGCACAGATACGCAGTATTTT
TRBV30	-	TRBJ1-2	-	CAWRLQGPRGGIYGYTF	TGTGCCTGGAGACTCCAGGGACCAAGGGGGGGGATCTATGGCTACACCTTC
TRBV28	TRBD1	TRBJ1-5	-	CASSITGGRNQPQHF	TGTGCCAGCAGCATAACAGGGGGCCGGAATCAGCCCCAGCATTTT
TRBV5-1	-	TRBJ2-2	-	CASSLAPGVDTGELFF	TGCGCCAGCAGCTTGGCCCCGGGAGTTGACACCGGGGAGCTGTTTTTT